This T cell receptor beta chain originates from a study of somatic mutations in cytotoxic T cells in rheumatoid arthritis. On this clone itself: Antigen specificity is unknown.

Between the trimmed V and J ends, which lost 0 bases and 2 bases, there was a span of 12 bases. Germline V gene data show CDR1 as SEHNR and CDR2 as FQNEAQ (reference sequence). The CDR3 is 16 residues long. General study findings and limits: Patients with rheumatoid arthritis did not differ significantly from age-matched healthy controls in CD8+ T-cell clonality.

Generated by immunoSEQ multiplex PCR, the TCRdb table keeps only in-frame clones and is missing some. The table has around 20,000 clones, about 80% seen once. Material: CD8+ T cells sorted from blood. The chain joins TRBV7-9 to TRBJ2-3, with TRBD1 as a possible D gene (5 bases). This TCR came from a man aged 18 to 35 with rheumatoid arthritis. The CDR3 sequence is CASSLAQGGYTDTQYF. In nucleotides, the CDR3 is TGTGCCAGCAGCTTAGCGCAGGGCGGATACACAGATACGCAGTATTTT.